These T cell receptor beta chains were read from a single sample in a study of immune reconstitution after stem cell transplant in scleroderma. TCRdb fed the RT-PCR reads into MiXCR, producing one record per CDR3 protein. The sample lists about 1,700 distinct CDR3 sequences, roughly an eighth occurring once. This specimen was collected before or after autologous hematopoietic stem cell transplantation (not recorded which). These receptors were obtained from a female donor with systemic sclerosis. CDR3s include the opening cysteine and the closing phenylalanine or tryptophan. Fields, in order: clone size, J gene, V gene, D gene, CDR3 DNA, CDR3 protein. A D gene is named only where the DNA matches it firmly. Clone size is shown for a subset of rows, as once, few, many or a class of expanded clone.

clone_size: medium-sized; j_call: TRBJ2-7; v_call: TRBV10-2; d_call: .; cdr3_nt: TGCGCCAGCAGCCCGCAGGAGGACGGACCCTACGAGCAGTACTTC; cdr3_aa: CASSPQEDGPYEQYF
clone_size: large; j_call: TRBJ1-2; v_call: TRBV5-1; d_call: .; cdr3_nt: TGCGCCAGCAGCAGGGACCCAGGCGGGTATGGCTACACCTTC; cdr3_aa: CASSRDPGGYGYTF
clone_size: medium-sized; j_call: TRBJ1-6; v_call: TRBV29-1; d_call: .; cdr3_nt: TGCAGCGTTCGCGTGACAGACCTTAATTCACCCCTCCACTTT; cdr3_aa: CSVRVTDLNSPLHF
clone_size: .; j_call: TRBJ2-1; v_call: TRBV6-5; d_call: TRBD2; cdr3_nt: TGTGCCAGCACAAGCGGGGTCAGGTACAATGAGCAGTTCTTC; cdr3_aa: CASTSGVRYNEQFF
clone_size: .; j_call: TRBJ1-5; v_call: TRBV7-9; d_call: .; cdr3_nt: TGTGCCAGCAACTCCCCCCTCGGCAATCAGCCCCAGCATTTT; cdr3_aa: CASNSPLGNQPQHF
clone_size: medium-sized; j_call: TRBJ1-2; v_call: TRBV19; d_call: TRBD1; cdr3_nt: TGTGCCAGTAGTATAAGCGGGGGACAGGCGCGAGTTGGCTACACCTTC; cdr3_aa: CASSISGGQARVGYTF
clone_size: .; j_call: TRBJ2-7; v_call: TRBV29-1; d_call: TRBD1; cdr3_nt: TGCAGCGTCTCTGTCAGCAGGGGGTACGAGCAGTACTTC; cdr3_aa: CSVSVSRGYEQYF
clone_size: few; j_call: TRBJ2-4; v_call: TRBV20-1; d_call: TRBD2; cdr3_nt: TGCAGTGCTAGGGCTAGCGGGGGGGCGAACATTCAGTACTTC; cdr3_aa: CSARASGGANIQYF
clone_size: large; j_call: TRBJ2-3; v_call: TRBV6-2/TRBV6-3; d_call: .; cdr3_nt: TGTGCCAGCAGTTTCCGGACAGATAGCACAGATACGCAGTATTTT; cdr3_aa: CASSFRTDSTDTQYF
clone_size: few; j_call: TRBJ2-7; v_call: TRBV7-6; d_call: .; cdr3_nt: TGTGCCAGCAGCTTAGAGATCACAGGGACCTACGAGCAGTACTTC; cdr3_aa: CASSLEITGTYEQYF
clone_size: medium-sized; j_call: TRBJ2-2; v_call: TRBV7-2; d_call: TRBD2; cdr3_nt: TGTGCCAGCAGCTCGACAGAGCGGGGGTACACCGGGGAGCTGTTTTTT; cdr3_aa: CASSSTERGYTGELFF
clone_size: large; j_call: TRBJ1-6; v_call: TRBV11-2; d_call: .; cdr3_nt: TGTGCCAGCAGCTTTTCCGTTGATTCACCCCTCCACTTT; cdr3_aa: CASSFSVDSPLHF
clone_size: medium-sized; j_call: TRBJ2-3; v_call: TRBV18; d_call: TRBD2; cdr3_nt: TGTGCCAGCTCACCACGTAGCGGGGTCAGCACAGATACGCAGTATTTT; cdr3_aa: CASSPRSGVSTDTQYF